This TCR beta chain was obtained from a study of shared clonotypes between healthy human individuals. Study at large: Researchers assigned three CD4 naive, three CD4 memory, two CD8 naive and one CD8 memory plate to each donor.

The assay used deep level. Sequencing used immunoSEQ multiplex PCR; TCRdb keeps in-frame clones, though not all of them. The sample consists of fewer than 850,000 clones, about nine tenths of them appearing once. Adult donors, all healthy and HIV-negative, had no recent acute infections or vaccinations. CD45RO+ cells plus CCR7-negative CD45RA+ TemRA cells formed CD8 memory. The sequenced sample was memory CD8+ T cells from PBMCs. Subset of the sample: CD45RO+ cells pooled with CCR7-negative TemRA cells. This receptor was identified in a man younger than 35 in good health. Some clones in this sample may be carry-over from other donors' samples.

CDR3 residues: CASSQGTVSEQPQHF. The DNA of the CDR3 is TGTGCCAGCAGCCAAGGGACAGTTTCAGAACAGCCCCAGCATTTT. The chain couples TRBV28 to TRBJ1-5, with 7 bases that match TRBD1. V shed 6 bases and J 7 bases; nucleotides not matched to a gene: 12. Germline-derived CDR1 and CDR2 are MDHEN and SYDVKM. The CDR3 covers 15 residues.